This TCR beta chain emerged from a study of blood T cell repertoires in COVID-19 (dated by TCRdb to 2018 to 2020). In terms of the full investigation: Samples covering the acute and convalescent phases of COVID-19 were provided by collaborators in the United States, Italy and Spain. The dataset comprised deeply sampled blood TCRbeta repertoires from subjects exposed to, actively infected with, or recovered from COVID-19. The material from the prospective study consisted of cDNA or gDNA derived from T cells, B-cell-depleted T cells, or PBMCs. The repertoires were released in a freely available public database intended as a resource for research on the immune response to SARS-CoV-2. A de-identified subject ID, COVID-19 status, age in years and sex were almost always included in the sample metadata. Where available, HLA class I and class II types were taken from metadata supplied by the sample provider and were not determined by assay-based typing. Samples were obtained from the ongoing ImmuneRACE study (first 160 participants) and from over a thousand subjects provided by 6 global collaborators. Points the paper makes about the study in general: How much clinical and demographic metadata was included differed by source and by participant, and the metadata was provided uncurated.

TCRbeta CDR3 regions were amplified from genomic DNA by means of the immunoSEQ Assay, a bias-controlled multiplex PCR. The authors' analysis ran thus. The number of nucleated cells in each sample was estimated from the amplification of reference gene primers within the assay. To quantify the absolute abundance of each unique TCRbeta CDR3 rearrangement, sequence reads were collapsed and filtered. Productive Simpson clonality was computed per sample as the square root of Simpson's diversity index over productive rearrangements. The clones in this table, taken by TCRdb from immuneACCESS, are in-frame only. Not every clone is retained; where verified, under half of the shortfall comes from an unresolved V gene, and the cause of the rest is unknown. V and J calls and clone size are those listed in that table; D and trimming were worked out from the DNA. In all, the sample holds about 130,000 clones, and less than 90% of those were seen once. About 20% of the sample is taken by the ten largest.

On this clone itself: Its binding antigen is unknown. Per-nucleotide qualities are absent, and no much larger clonotype sits a single base away.

In the prospective study, participants were roughly 18 to 95 years old, resided in 24 geographic areas of the United States, and were enrolled through a virtual design. In the prospective study, cohorts were assigned on the basis of participant-reported clinical history obtained from a screening survey and a study questionnaire. For ImmuneRACE Cohort 3, a participant was defined as recovered based on two consecutive negative NP/OP PCR tests, clearance by a healthcare professional, or resolution of symptoms. Mobile phlebotomists in the prospective study collected whole blood, serum and a nasopharyngeal or oropharyngeal swab from every participant. Participants in the prospective study had the option to provide additional blood draws and questionnaires over a roughly two-month period. Prospective study blood samples were shipped either frozen or at room temperature before DNA extraction. According to the germline V gene (reference sequence), CDR1 reads SEHNR and CDR2 reads FQNEAQ. The CDR3, cysteine through phenylalanine, is 16 amino acids long. Here the CDR3 DNA is all that survives: 48 bases in frame from base 1. Unmatched junction bases come to 6, with V trimmed by 6 bases and J by 0 bases.

Sequenced material: PBMCs or T cells enriched from blood (not recorded which). The rearrangement combines TRBV7-9 with TRBJ1-4, with TRBD1 identical over 8 junction bases. The receptor comes from a man aged 25-45 years who had recovered from COVID-19. The CDR3 is CASSWGQAATNEKLFF. The nucleotides read TGTGCCAGCAGTTGGGGACAGGCGGCAACTAATGAAAAACTGTTTTTT.